The entry that follows covers one T cell receptor beta chain sequence. The data belong to a study of blood T cell repertoires in COVID-19. Across the study: Specimens from acute and convalescent COVID-19 originated in the United States, Italy and Spain.

CDR1 SGHAT and CDR2 FQNNGV come from the germline V gene. The V segment lost 5 bases and the J segment 6 bases; nucleotides outside the gene matches: 5. The CDR3 has 14 amino acids. This table comes from immunoSEQ multiplex PCR, and its TCRdb copy is limited to in-frame clones, with some not included. Seen here are tens of thousands of clones, about 89% observed once, and the top ten hold 7% to 9%. V is TRBV11-2 and J is TRBJ1-5; TRBD1 aligns across 9 bases. The sequencing sample was made of peripheral blood. The sequence derives from a human donor with acute or convalescent COVID-19. The donor label of this sample is uncertain. The CDR3 sequence: CASSRDRATQPQHF. CDR3 in DNA: TGTGCCAGCAGCCGGGACAGGGCGACTCAGCCCCAGCATTTT.